The source of this T cell receptor (beta chain) is a study of CD4 T cells in relation to SARS-CoV-2 and coronaviruses. Study overall: PBMCs were cultured with antigen for nine to eleven days before TCR beta sequencing.

Using immunoSEQ multiplex PCR, the repertoire was profiled, and TCRdb retains in-frame clones only, with some absent. Among 15,000 to 20,000 clones listed, roughly 83% were seen once. Study-wide results and caveats: This crossreactivity analysis covered spike protein alone, no other viral proteins.

This clone appeared once. Its antigen is as yet unknown. V was pared by 6 bases and J by 7 bases, with 3 bases of the junction left unmatched. The length of the CDR3 is 13 residues. Before the COVID-19 pandemic, during about 2011-2019, CD4+ T cells were taken from unexposed donors. Isolation of CD4+ T cells took place after approximately 11 days in culture. Cells permitting, SARS-CoV-2 S/N and four cold-coronavirus spikes were tested on unexposed-donor CD4+ T cells. The gene calls are TRBV12-3 or TRBV12-4 and TRBJ1-4; the match to TRBD1 covers 9 bases. This receptor was obtained from a human donor in good health. Sequencing input: CD4+ T cells from PBMCs, cultured in vitro. The CDR3 nucleotides read TGTGCCAGCAGGGGACAGGGCCGTGAAAAACTGTTTTTT. The encoded protein is CASRGQGREKLFF.